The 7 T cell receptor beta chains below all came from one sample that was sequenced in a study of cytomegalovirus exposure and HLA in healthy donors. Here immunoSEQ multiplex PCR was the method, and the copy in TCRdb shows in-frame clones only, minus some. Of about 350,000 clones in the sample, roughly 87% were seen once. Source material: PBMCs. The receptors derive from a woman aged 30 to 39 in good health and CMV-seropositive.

CDR3 region: CASSWTRGRNEQFF. Written as DNA, the CDR3 is TGTGCCAGCAGTTGGACTAGAGGACGCAATGAGCAGTTCTTC. The chain links TRBV28 to TRBJ2-1, with 7 positions matching TRBD2. After removal of 4 bases from V and 6 bases from J, the junction contained 6 bases not matched to a gene. The CDR3 loop spans 14 amino acids. The germline gives CDR1 MDHEN, CDR2 SYDVKM.

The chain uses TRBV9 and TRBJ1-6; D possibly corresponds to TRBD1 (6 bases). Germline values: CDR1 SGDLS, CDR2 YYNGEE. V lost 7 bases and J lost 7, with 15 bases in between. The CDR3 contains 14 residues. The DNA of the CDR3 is TGTGCCAGCGGTGGGGGCTGGGAAAATTCACCCCTCCACTTT. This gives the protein CASGGGWENSPLHF.

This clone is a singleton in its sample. The CDR3 DNA follows: TGTGCCAGCAGTGAAGCGCTTCTTGACCCCCCGTTCATGAACACTGAAGCTTTCTTT. Translating it yields CASSEALLDPPFMNTEAFF. The chain couples TRBV2 to TRBJ1-1; unclear D gene. V lost 0 bases to trimming and J lost 0 bases, with 20 bases between them. Germline V gene sequence: CDR1 SNHLY, CDR2 FYNNEI. CDR3 length: 19 residues.

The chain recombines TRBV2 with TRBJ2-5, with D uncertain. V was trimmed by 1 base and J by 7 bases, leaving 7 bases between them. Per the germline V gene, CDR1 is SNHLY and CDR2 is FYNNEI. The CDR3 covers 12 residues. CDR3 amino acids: CASSEVLGTQYF. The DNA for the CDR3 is TGTGCCAGCAGTGAAGTTCTGGGGACCCAGTACTTC.

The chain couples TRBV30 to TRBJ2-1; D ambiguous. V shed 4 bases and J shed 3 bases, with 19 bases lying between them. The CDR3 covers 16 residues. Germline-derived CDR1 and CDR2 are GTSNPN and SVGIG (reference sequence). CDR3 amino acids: CAWIPTGPTIYNEQFF. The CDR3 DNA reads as TGTGCCTGGATTCCCACCGGGCCCACTATCTACAATGAGCAGTTCTTC.

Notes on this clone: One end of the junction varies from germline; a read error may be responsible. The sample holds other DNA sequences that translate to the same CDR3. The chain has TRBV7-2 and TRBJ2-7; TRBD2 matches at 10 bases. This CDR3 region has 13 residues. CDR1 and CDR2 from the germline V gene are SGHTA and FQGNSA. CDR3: CASSLAGAYEQYF. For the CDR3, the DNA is TGTGCCAGCAGCCTAGCGGGAGCCTACGAGCAGTACTTC.

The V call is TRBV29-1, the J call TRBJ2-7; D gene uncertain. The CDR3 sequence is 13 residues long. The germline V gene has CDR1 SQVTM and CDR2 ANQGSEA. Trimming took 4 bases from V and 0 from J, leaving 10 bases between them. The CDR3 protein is CSVVGQASYEQYF. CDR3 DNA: TGCAGCGTTGTAGGGCAGGCCTCCTACGAGCAGTACTTC.